One and the same sample provided the 18 T cell receptor beta chains below, sequenced in a study of blood T cells in healthy people across ages. Primed by a sample-barcoded 5' primer and a J-beta primer mix, a second PCR proceeded for about 7 to 12 cycles. TCRdb ran MiXCR on the 5' RACE reads and lists one entry per CDR3 protein. This sample has 630,000 or so distinct CDR3 sequences, with about 30% found just once. The specimen sequenced was blood. The origin of the receptors is a woman aged 80 or older in good health.

The sample holds many counts of this clonotype. This sequence joins TRBV4-3 and TRBJ2-1, with D perhaps TRBD1 (5 bases). The CDR3 is 13 amino acids. V dropped 0 bases and J dropped 10 bases, with 10 bases sitting between them. Germline values: CDR1 LGHNA, CDR2 YSLEER. The CDR3 loop reads CASSQDDSLEQFF. CDR3 sequence (DNA): TGCGCCAGCAGCCAAGATGACAGTTTAGAGCAGTTCTTC.

The rearrangement uses TRBV29-1 and TRBJ1-6, with D tentatively TRBD1 (6 bases). The CDR3 contains 14 residues. Trimming took off 7 bases at V and 7 bases at J, with 17 bases between the two ends. CDR1 and CDR2 (germline): SQVTM, ANQGSEA. The CDR3 DNA sequence: TGCAGCGCCGGTTCCGGACAGCCAAATTCACCCCTCCACTTT. Residues: CSAGSGQPNSPLHF. Together with reference TRBV29-1 and TRBJ1-6, the CDR3 gives the full variable domain: SAVISQKPSRDICQRGTSLTIQCQVDSQVTMMFWYRQQPGQSLTLIATANQGSEATYESGFVIDKFPISRPNLTFSTLTVSNMSPEDSSIYLCSAGSGQPNSPLHFGNGTRLTVT.

On this clonotype itself: Since a much larger clone is just one base distant, this may be a read error. Here the CDR3 reads CSASLAGRSSTDTQYF. CDR3 DNA: TGCAGTGCCAGTCTAGCGGGGAGGTCTAGCACAGATACGCAGTATTTT. V and J are TRBV20-1 and TRBJ2-3; 9 bases are shared with TRBD2. With 6 bases clipped from V and 0 bases from J, the junction kept 10 bases outside the gene matches. From germline, CDR1 is DFQATT and CDR2 SNEGSKA (reference sequence). The CDR3 extends over 16 amino acids.

The chain links TRBV4-2 to TRBJ1-3; D uncertain. The CDR3 is 13 amino acids. Trimming left V 1 base short and J 6 bases short, with 7 bases between. CDR1 LGHNA and CDR2 YNFKEQ come from the germline V gene. CDR3 loop: CASSQGFENTIYF. CDR3 DNA sequence: TGTGCCAGCAGCCAAGGGTTCGAAAACACCATATATTTT.

The chain has TRBV9 and TRBJ2-1; a possible D gene is TRBD1 (5 bases). Germline assignment: CDR1 SGDLS and CDR2 YYNGEE. The CDR3 has 16 amino acids. V lost 0 bases and J lost 6, with 16 bases in between. The CDR3 protein is CASSVGGRQGANEQFF. The CDR3 DNA follows: TGTGCCAGCAGCGTAGGGGGTCGACAAGGGGCCAATGAGCAGTTCTTC.

This chain uses TRBV14 with TRBJ1-5; D ambiguous. V was clipped by 6 bases and J by 10 bases, with 10 bases between them. Germline loops: CDR1 SGHDN, CDR2 FVKESK. CDR3 size: 11 residues. CDR3 in amino acids: CASRAIHPQHF. The CDR3 DNA reads TGTGCCAGCAGGGCAATACACCCCCAGCATTTT.

This clonotype was recorded a few times. V gene TRBV19 combines with J gene TRBJ2-1, with D possibly being TRBD2 (7 bases). Between the trimmed V and J ends, which lost 2 bases and 7 bases, there was a span of 15 bases. Germline values: CDR1 LNHDA, CDR2 SQIVND (reference sequence). The CDR3 is made up of 15 amino acids. CDR3 in amino acids: CASSIREGGRNEQFF. As DNA, the CDR3 is TGTGCCAGTAGTATAAGAGAGGGGGGGAGGAATGAGCAGTTCTTC. The complete variable domain, with remaining parts taken from reference TRBV19 and TRBJ2-1, reads DGGITQSPKYLFRKEGQNVTLSCEQNLNHDAMYWYRQDPGQGLRLIYYSQIVNDFQKGDIAEGYSVSREKKESFPLTVTSAQKNPTAFYLCASSIREGGRNEQFFGPGTRLTVL.

This clonotype was found many times. The genes are TRBV12-3 or TRBV12-4 and TRBJ2-7; a possible D gene is TRBD1 (6 bases). The CDR3 runs 14 residues. V lost 6 bases to trimming and J lost 7 bases, with 19 bases between them. Here the CDR3 reads CASRGAGDIREQYF. The CDR3 nucleotides read TGTGCCAGCAGGGGGGCCGGGGACATAAGGGAGCAGTACTTC.

On this clonotype itself: A single base separates this from a much larger clone, so it may be a read error. The chain recombines TRBV6-6 with TRBJ2-1; no reliable D call. This CDR3 region has 12 residues. V shed 0 bases and J shed 6 bases, with 3 bases lying between them. Germline loops: CDR1 MNHNY, CDR2 SVGAGI (reference sequence). This CDR3 reads CASSYSGNEQFF. In nucleotides, the CDR3 is TGTGCCAGCAGTTACTCGGGCAATGAGCAGTTCTTC.

Turning to this clonotype: A clone one base away is much larger, so this may be a read error. This chain links TRBV20-1 with TRBJ1-5; 7 nucleotides line up with TRBD1. CDR1 and CDR2 (germline): DFQATT, SNEGSKA (reference sequence). The CDR3 sequence is 17 residues long. The CDR3 spells CSAHTRTGYGSSQPQHF. CDR3 sequence (DNA): TGCAGTGCCCACACACGGACAGGTTACGGCAGCAGTCAGCCCCAGCATTTT.

This clonotype showed up many times. The chain couples TRBV18 to TRBJ1-2, with no clear D. Germline V gene data show CDR1 as KGHSH and CDR2 as LQKENI. CDR3 length: 14 amino acids. The V and J ends lost 3 bases and 7 bases respectively, with 15 bases between them. CDR3 amino acids: CASSPLFPPAGYTF. CDR3 DNA: TGTGCCAGCTCACCCCTGTTTCCGCCGGCTGGCTACACCTTC.

This clonotype turned up a few times. This chain connects TRBV13 to TRBJ2-3, with 8 bases fitting TRBD1. The CDR3 consists of 14 residues. CDR1 and CDR2 (germline): PRHDT, FYEKMQ (reference sequence). V trimming: 8 bases; J trimming: 6 bases; junction bases outside the gene matches: 10. The chain's CDR3 is CASLLGTGADTQYF. Here the CDR3 DNA reads TGTGCCAGCCTACTAGGGACAGGCGCCGATACGCAGTATTTT.

The J gene is TRBJ1-1, the V gene TRBV9, with D perhaps TRBD1 (6 bases). CDR1 and CDR2 (germline): SGDLS, YYNGEE. The CDR3 covers 15 residues. V lost 4 bases, J lost 0 bases, and 13 bases lay in between. CDR3: CASSTRGVVNTEAFF. The CDR3 DNA sequence: TGTGCCAGCAGCACGAGGGGGGTGGTGAACACTGAAGCTTTCTTT. The whole variable domain, filled in from reference TRBV9 and TRBJ1-1, reads DSGVTQTPKHLITATGQRVTLRCSPRSGDLSVYWYQQSLDQGLQFLIQYYNGEERAKGNILERFSAQQFPDLHSELNLSSLELGDSALYFCASSTRGVVNTEAFFGQGTRLTVV.

This chain connects TRBV20-1 to TRBJ1-4; no reliable D call. The germline CDR1 and CDR2 sequences are DFQATT and SNEGSKA (reference sequence). The V end was cut by 4 bases, the J end by 7 bases, with 13 bases between. This CDR3 spans 13 amino acids. CDR3 DNA sequence: TGCAGTGCTACGGGGTCAGATCCTGAAAAACTGTTTTTT. It encodes CSATGSDPEKLFF.

This clonotype has ten or more counts. The chain recombines TRBV6-2 or TRBV6-3 with TRBJ2-1, with 11 bases aligning to TRBD2. Germline CDR1 MNHEY, CDR2 SVGEGT. The V segment lost 6 bases and the J segment 8 bases; nucleotides outside the gene matches: 9. The CDR3 covers 15 residues. CDR3 bases: TGTGCCAGCAGCCCGGGACTAGCGGTGAGGGATGAGCAGTTCTTC. Its translation is CASSPGLAVRDEQFF.

This clonotype was counted ten times or more. The V call is TRBV4-1, the J call TRBJ2-5; the D is unclear. The V end lost 0 bases, the J end lost 1 base, and 15 bases lay between the germline ends. This CDR3 is 17 amino acids long. In germline, CDR1 is MGHRA, CDR2 YSYEKL. CDR3 sequence reads: CASSQDRAGGPQETQYF. Here the CDR3 DNA reads TGCGCCAGCAGCCAAGATCGGGCTGGTGGCCCCCAAGAGACCCAGTACTTC.

The chain recombines TRBV10-3 with TRBJ1-5; D gene uncertain. Per the germline V gene, CDR1 is ENHRY and CDR2 is SYGVKD. V lost 2 bases and J 9 bases, leaving 11 bases between the germline ends. The CDR3 is 13 residues long. The CDR3, as DNA: TGTGCCATCAGTGAGGAAACTCAACTGCCCCAGCATTTT. It yields the protein CAISEETQLPQHF.

This clonotype was counted many times. The V gene is TRBV4-1, the J gene TRBJ1-2; TRBD1 is a possible D gene (5 bases). V dropped 1 base and J dropped 4 bases, with 13 bases sitting between them. Germline CDR1 and CDR2: MGHRA and YSYEKL. CDR3 size: 15 residues. CDR3 loop: CASSQGDGTAYGYTF. The DNA for the CDR3 is TGCGCCAGCAGCCAAGGGGACGGGACGGCCTATGGCTACACCTTC.